Reported below is one TCR beta chain. Every immunoSEQ plate was one replicate of a subset's evenly spread DNA. Clones were sequenced by immunoSEQ multiplex PCR, and TCRdb holds only the in-frame ones, with some missing. The sample carries approximately 2.3 million clones, over 85% recorded once. The source of the sample is a study of shared clonotypes between healthy human individuals. V was pared by 8 bases and J by 6 bases, with 21 bases between. The germline V gene encodes CDR1 SEHNR and CDR2 FQNEAQ (reference sequence). The CDR3 consists of 15 residues. The source of this sequence is a man between 18 and 35 years old in good health. Some clones in this sample may be carry-over from other donors' samples. Specimen: naive CD4+ T cells from PBMCs. Subset defined: CD45RA+ positively selected. The chain couples TRBV7-9 to TRBJ2-3; D tentatively fits TRBD1 or TRBD2 (5 bases each). The CDR3 loop is CASRLPGEGSDTQYF. The DNA of the CDR3 is TGTGCCAGCCGCCTACCCGGAGAGGGGTCGGATACGCAGTATTTT.